This T cell receptor beta chain was captured by sequencing in a study of blood T cell repertoires in COVID-19. About the research overall: Collection of acute and convalescent COVID-19 samples took place in the United States, Italy and Spain. The cDNA or gDNA used as material had been derived from T cells, B-cell-depleted T cells, or PBMCs.

The CDR3 sequence is 14 residues long. Between the trimmed V and J ends, which lost 1 base and 0 bases, there was a span of 6 bases. The germline CDR1 and CDR2 sequences are SGHAT and FQNNGV. In the study's own analysis: Reference gene primer amplification gave nucleated cell count estimates. The protocol was immunoSEQ multiplex PCR, while the TCRdb copy is restricted to in-frame clones and leaves out a portion. The V and J calls and the clone size are those of that table, but D and trimming were determined from the DNA. The data contain 87,000 or so clones, roughly 86% of them singletons. The origin of this receptor is a woman of 80 years or more in a cohort sampled during active or convalescent COVID-19. Sequencing input: peripheral blood. This chain uses TRBV11-2 with TRBJ1-1; perhaps TRBD1 as D (5 bases). The chain's CDR3 is CASSLVDMNTEAFF. In nucleotides, the CDR3 is TGTGCCAGCAGCTTAGTGGACATGAACACTGAAGCTTTCTTT.